This T cell receptor beta chain came from a study of blood T cell repertoires in COVID-19. Participants spanned ages roughly 18 to 95 years and resided in 20 to 30 US areas. Cohorts were assigned according to the clinical history that participants reported. Between the trimmed V and J ends, which lost 4 bases and 5 bases, there was a span of 10 bases. The CDR3 has 13 amino acids. Germline V gene sequence: CDR1 KGHDR, CDR2 SFDVKD. Source study methods: Estimation of nucleated cell counts was performed using reference gene primer amplification. Clones were read by immunoSEQ multiplex PCR, and TCRdb kept only the in-frame ones, dropping some. V, J and clone size are those of that table, while D and trimming were read from the DNA. Of around 300,000 clones listed, 89% are singletons.

V and J are TRBV24-1 and TRBJ2-5; D ambiguous. The specimen was PBMCs or T cells enriched from blood (not recorded which). The clonotype was recovered from a woman between 40 and 55 years old who had recovered from COVID-19. CDR3 protein: CATSEPFGETQYF. CDR3 bases: TGTGCCACCAGTGAACCTTTCGGTGAGACCCAGTACTTC.